These T cell receptor beta chains were read from a single sample in a study of technical replicates of blood from a handful of donors. Sequencing was performed with immunoSEQ multiplex PCR; in TCRdb, only in-frame clones are kept and a portion is missing. The sample has tens of thousands of clones; 95% to 98% are singletons. The sample was T cells isolated from PBMCs. The receptors come from a human donor in good health. Each CDR3 is given with its conserved first and last residue. Each record gives: clone size, D gene, J gene, V gene, CDR3 protein, CDR3 DNA. A D gene is named only where the DNA matches it firmly. The listing skips clone size in some rows; elsewhere it reads once, few, many or a size class.

-,-,TRBJ2-7,TRBV6-1,CASTTVYEQYF,TGTGCCAGCACGACAGTCTACGAGCAGTACTTC
once,TRBD2,TRBJ2-7,TRBV5-1,CASSRGWGGRDYEQYF,TGCGCCAGCAGCCGCGGGTGGGGCGGGAGAGACTACGAGCAGTACTTC
-,-,TRBJ2-7,TRBV28,CAHGSYRSYEQYF,TGTGCCCACGGGTCTTACAGGTCCTACGAGCAGTACTTC
-,TRBD2,TRBJ2-1,TRBV4-2,CASSPLAGEGKNNEQFF,TGTGCCAGCAGCCCCCTAGCGGGAGAGGGTAAAAACAATGAGCAGTTCTTC
-,TRBD1,TRBJ1-2,TRBV9,CASSGTGAYGYTF,TGTGCCAGCAGCGGGACAGGCGCCTATGGCTACACCTTC
-,TRBD2,TRBJ2-7,TRBV4-2,CASSQETSGPYEQYF,TGTGCCAGCAGCCAAGAGACTAGCGGGCCTTACGAGCAGTACTTC
-,-,TRBJ1-1,TRBV20-1,CSAIYNTEAFF,TGCAGTGCTATCTATAACACTGAAGCTTTCTTT
-,-,TRBJ1-2,TRBV6-1,CASKDQDTYGYTF,TGTGCCAGCAAGGACCAGGACACCTATGGCTACACCTTC
once,-,TRBJ1-4,TRBV6-1,CGVHPGLNEKLFF,TGTGGCGTCCACCCCGGACTTAATGAAAAACTGTTTTTT
-,TRBD1,TRBJ1-3,TRBV25-1,CAHRGLSGNTIYF,TGTGCCCACAGGGGCCTCTCTGGAAACACCATATATTTT
-,-,TRBJ2-7,TRBV9,CASSEGDNSYEQYF,TGTGCCAGCAGCGAGGGGGACAACTCCTACGAGCAGTACTTC
-,-,TRBJ1-2,TRBV29-1,CSVGREPNYGYTF,TGCAGCGTCGGTAGGGAGCCTAACTATGGCTACACCTTC
once,-,TRBJ2-7,TRBV29-1,CSVKTGLNYEQYF,TGCAGCGTTAAGACTGGGTTGAACTACGAGCAGTACTTC
-,TRBD1,TRBJ1-1,TRBV29-1,CSVETGSEAFF,TGCAGCGTCGAGACAGGGAGTGAAGCTTTCTTT
-,-,TRBJ2-7,TRBV27,CASSPSSYEQYF,TGTGCCAGCAGTCCTAGCTCCTACGAGCAGTACTTC
-,-,TRBJ1-2,TRBV4-2,CASSQDPREASYYTF,TGTGCCAGCAGCCAAGATCCACGAGAGGCGAGCTACTACACCTTC
-,-,TRBJ2-5,TRBV5-6,CASSSRATIQETQYF,TGTGCCAGCAGCTCCAGGGCTACCATCCAAGAGACCCAGTACTTC
-,-,TRBJ1-6,TRBV14,CASSQVDRDNSPLHF,TGTGCCAGCAGCCAAGTGGACAGAGATAATTCACCCCTCCACTTT
-,-,TRBJ2-6,TRBV6-1,CAGEGQFSGANVLTF,TGTGCCGGGGAAGGACAGTTCTCTGGGGCCAACGTCCTGACTTTC
-,-,TRBJ1-1,TRBV7-2,CASSLKFRDTEAFF,TGTGCCAGCAGCTTAAAGTTCCGCGACACTGAAGCTTTCTTT
-,-,TRBJ1-4,TRBV6-6,CASSWAEKLFF,TGTGCCAGCAGTTGGGCGGAAAAACTGTTTTTT
-,TRBD2,TRBJ2-7,TRBV5-1,CASSLATGTTLSYEQYF,TGCGCCAGCAGCTTGGCGACCGGGACTACCCTATCCTACGAGCAGTACTTC
-,TRBD2,TRBJ2-7,TRBV25-1,CASSEHRRGRAYEQYF,TGTGCCAGCAGTGAACACAGGCGCGGGAGGGCCTACGAGCAGTACTTC
-,TRBD2,TRBJ2-1,TRBV12-5,CASGLILAGDGGEQFF,TGTGCTAGTGGTTTGATACTAGCGGGAGACGGTGGTGAGCAGTTCTTC
-,-,TRBJ2-7,TRBV13,CASSLGGAEYEQYF,TGTGCCAGCAGCTTAGGCGGAGCCGAGTATGAGCAGTACTTC
-,TRBD2,TRBJ2-4,TRBV10-3,CAISGEGLAGDYKNIQYF,TGTGCCATCAGTGGGGAAGGACTAGCGGGGGACTACAAAAACATTCAGTACTTC
few,TRBD1,TRBJ2-1,TRBV6-4,CASSDEGDRPNEQFF,TGTGCCAGCAGTGATGAGGGGGACAGGCCCAATGAGCAGTTCTTC
-,TRBD1,TRBJ2-1,TRBV15,CATSRGTGGHYNEQFF,TGTGCCACCAGCAGGGGAACAGGGGGTCACTACAATGAGCAGTTCTTC
-,TRBD1,TRBJ2-7,TRBV5-1,CASSLAQGGSHYEQYF,TGCGCCAGCAGCTTGGCCCAAGGGGGCTCCCACTACGAGCAGTACTTC
-,-,TRBJ2-7,TRBV4-1,CASSQVLAHEQYF,TGCGCCAGCAGCCAAGTCCTAGCCCACGAGCAGTACTTC
-,TRBD1,TRBJ2-7,TRBV11-2,CASSLWTGDHEQYF,TGTGCCAGCAGCTTGTGGACAGGGGATCACGAGCAGTACTTC
-,TRBD1,TRBJ2-7,TRBV4-1,CASSYQGAGQQYF,TGCGCCAGCAGCTATCAGGGGGCGGGCCAGCAGTACTTC
-,TRBD1,TRBJ1-5,TRBV30,CAWSVGQAPNEPQHF,TGTGCCTGGAGTGTTGGACAGGCCCCGAATGAGCCCCAGCATTTT
-,-,TRBJ1-5,TRBV27,CASSLENSDQPQHF,TGTGCCAGCAGTTTAGAGAATTCCGATCAGCCCCAGCATTTT
-,-,TRBJ1-4,TRBV4-1,CASSPGGEKLFF,TGCGCCAGCAGCCCGGGGGGGGAAAAACTGTTTTTT
once,TRBD1,TRBJ2-2,TRBV4-1,CASSQERDRFAGELFF,TGCGCCAGCAGCCAAGAGCGGGACAGGTTTGCCGGGGAGCTGTTTTTT
-,TRBD2,TRBJ2-5,TRBV18,CASSPQTGLAGDQETQYF,TGTGCCAGCTCACCCCAGACCGGACTAGCGGGAGACCAAGAGACCCAGTACTTC